The 9 T cell receptor beta chains listed next were all sequenced from one sample in a study of CD8+ T cells in alopecia areata. Extraction of RNA preceded its reverse transcription into cDNA, which served as the sequencing template. Clones were sequenced by immunoSEQ multiplex PCR, and TCRdb holds only the in-frame ones, with some missing. The top ten clones hold roughly 5% of a sample with 120,000 or so clones, about 59% of them seen once. This sample's treatment: oral pan-JAK inhibitor, 5-10 mg twice daily. Material: CD4+ T cells sorted from blood, obtained at week 4, from a patient treated with tofacitinib. The receptor set was obtained from a human donor with alopecia areata.

This clone was seen a few times. The rearrangement joins TRBV29-1 to TRBJ2-5; maybe TRBD2 (6 bases). The CDR3 consists of 19 residues. Germline V CDR1 and CDR2: SQVTM, ANQGSEA. Trimming stripped 2 bases from V and 2 bases from J, with 27 bases between. CDR3 amino acids: CSVESWVSLGDSLQETQYF. The CDR3 DNA is TGCAGCGTTGAAAGCTGGGTCTCTCTAGGGGACTCGTTACAAGAGACCCAGTACTTC.

This clone was observed a few times. The chain's CDR3 is CASSVGQAGETQYF. The CDR3 region has the DNA TGTGCCAGCAGCGTAGGACAGGCCGGGGAGACCCAGTACTTC. The chain couples TRBV7-2 to TRBJ2-5; 7 bases fit TRBD1. The CDR3 consists of 14 residues. V was clipped by 5 bases and J by 5 bases; unmatched bases: 8. The germline gives CDR1 SGHTA, CDR2 FQGNSA. The full variable domain, rest sourced from reference TRBV7-2 and TRBJ2-5, is GAGVSQSPSNKVTEKGKDVELRCDPISGHTALYWYRQSLGQGLEFLIYFQGNSAPDKSGLPSDRFSAERTGGSVSTLTIQRTQQEDSAVYLCASSVGQAGETQYFGPGTRLLVL.

The chain is built from TRBV5-1 and TRBJ1-2; 8 positions match TRBD1. V shed 2 bases and J 4 bases; nucleotides not matched to a gene: 10. CDR1 is SGHRS, CDR2 YFSETQ, per germline. The CDR3 has 16 residues. The CDR3 DNA is TGCGCCAGCAGCTTCATGCCGGGACAGGCAATCTATGGCTACACCTTC. Its translation: CASSFMPGQAIYGYTF.

The chain carries TRBV15 and TRBJ2-2; 7 bases align to TRBD2. CDR3 length: 15 residues. Germline V lookup: CDR1 LNHNV, CDR2 YYDKDF (reference sequence). V shed 8 bases and J 0 bases; nucleotides not matched to a gene: 6. CDR3 sequence reads: CATGEGHANTGELFF. For the CDR3, the DNA is TGTGCCACCGGGGAGGGCCACGCGAACACCGGGGAGCTGTTTTTT. Looking up the rest from reference TRBV15 and TRBJ2-2 gives the full variable domain: DAMVIQNPRYQVTQFGKPVTLSCSQTLNHNVMYWYQQKSSQAPKLLFHYYDKDFNNEADTPDNFQSRRPNTSFCFLDIRSPGLGDTAMYLCATGEGHANTGELFFGEGSRLTVL.

This sequence joins TRBV2 and TRBJ1-1, with 7 bases aligning to TRBD1. The germline gives CDR1 SNHLY, CDR2 FYNNEI. The CDR3 has 13 amino acids. V was clipped by 6 bases and J by 3 bases; unmatched bases: 4. Here the CDR3 DNA reads TGTGCCAGCAGCGGACAGGAGGACACTGAAGCTTTCTTT. As protein: CASSGQEDTEAFF.

This clone has more than one count but fewer than ten. The chain links TRBV11-1 to TRBJ2-4; 8 nucleotides align to TRBD1. V was pared by 5 bases and J by 6 bases, with 9 bases of the junction left unmatched. This CDR3 region has 15 residues. Germline V lookup: CDR1 SGHAT, CDR2 FQDESV (reference sequence). CDR3: CASSRMQGALNIQYF. For the CDR3, the DNA is TGTGCCAGCAGCCGAATGCAGGGGGCCTTAAACATTCAGTACTTC.

The CDR3 region is CAWGRQGPLGYGYTF. The DNA of the CDR3 is TGTGCCTGGGGGAGACAGGGGCCCCTAGGATATGGCTACACCTTC. The rearrangement uses TRBV30 and TRBJ1-2; 8 bases map to TRBD1. The CDR3 contains 15 residues. Germline lookup yields CDR1 GTSNPN and CDR2 SVGIG (reference sequence). With V trimmed by 5 bases and J by 5 bases, 13 bases remained unmatched. The variable domain in full, with the rest retrieved from reference TRBV30 and TRBJ1-2, is SQTIHQWPATLVQPVGSPLSLECTVEGTSNPNLYWYRQAAGRGLQLLFYSVGIGQISSEVPQNLSASRPQDRQFILSSKKLLLSDSGFYLCAWGRQGPLGYGYTFGSGTRLTVV.

The V gene is TRBV29-1, the J gene TRBJ1-1; possibly TRBD1 for D (5 bases). V shed 6 bases and J shed 4 bases, with 12 bases lying between them. The CDR3 runs 12 residues. Looked up from germline, CDR1 is SQVTM and CDR2 is ANQGSEA. The CDR3 is CSVASGSTEAFF. Written as DNA, the CDR3 is TGCAGCGTCGCCTCAGGGTCCACTGAAGCTTTCTTT.

This chain links TRBV15 with TRBJ2-2; TRBD2 agrees at 8 bases. The CDR3 contains 20 residues. Looked up from germline, CDR1 is LNHNV and CDR2 is YYDKDF (reference sequence). V gave up 0 bases and J gave up 0 bases; unmatched junction bases: 12. The DNA of the CDR3 is TGTGCCACCAGCAGAGATTCGGTGGCACTAGCGGCGGCGAACACCGGGGAGCTGTTTTTT. Encoded protein: CATSRDSVALAAANTGELFF. Combining the CDR3 with reference TRBV15 and TRBJ2-2 gives the whole variable domain DAMVIQNPRYQVTQFGKPVTLSCSQTLNHNVMYWYQQKSSQAPKLLFHYYDKDFNNEADTPDNFQSRRPNTSFCFLDIRSPGLGDTAMYLCATSRDSVALAAANTGELFFGEGSRLTVL.